Reported below is one TCR beta chain. The data belong to a study of blood T cell repertoires in COVID-19. About the research overall: Material from acute and convalescent COVID-19 was sourced from the United States, Italy and Spain. Sources were T cells, B-cell-depleted T cells, or PBMCs; the material itself was cDNA or gDNA.

Seattle patient enrollment occurred during active infection, with longitudinal follow-up thereafter. Authors' methods: Researchers report that nucleated cell counts were estimated from reference gene primer amplification. TCRdb's copy holds only in-frame clones and misses some; the assay was immunoSEQ multiplex PCR. The DNA was the basis for D and trimming; V, J and clone size are from that table. Among nearly 350,000 clones listed, about 87% were seen once. This CDR3 contains 17 residues. Germline CDR1 SGHAT, CDR2 FQDESV (reference sequence). The ends lost 0 bases at V and 2 bases at J; junction bases unmatched: 7.

The material sequenced was peripheral blood. The source is a woman in her forties or fifties with COVID-19, enrolled during active disease. The chain carries TRBV11-1 and TRBJ2-7; 10 bases fit TRBD2. The CDR3 DNA reads as TGTGCCAGCAGCTTAGCCCGAGCTAGCGGGGGTGCCTACGAGCAGTACTTC. Translated, it gives CASSLARASGGAYEQYF.